Listed here is a single TCR beta chain. Its antigen is not yet known. No clone much larger than this one lies a single base away; base qualities are absent. Library construction relied on the immunoSEQ multiplex PCR assay. RNA was extracted from all samples and reverse transcribed into cDNA, which served as template for TCR sequencing. First-strand cDNA was synthesized with SuperScript III using a 2:1 mix of oligo-dT and random hexamers. A synthetic immune receptor repertoire was used to measure amplification bias, and any remaining bias was corrected computationally. The authors processed their data as follows. Raw reads were preprocessed for error removal, and CDR3 was defined according to IMGT conventions as running from the conserved cysteine to phenylalanine. To get clonality, Shannon entropy was normalized by log2 of the number of productive unique TCRs and the result was subtracted from 1. Whether each scalp clone was CD4 or CD8 was inferred by checking scalp TCRbeta sequences against the CD4 and CD8 repertoires from sorted blood. TCRdb took this table from immuneACCESS and kept in-frame rearrangements with V and J called. Such tables lack part of the clones; where checked against another copy, unresolved V genes explain under half of the gap, and the rest is unexplained. The V and J calls and clone size are taken from that table; D and trimming were inferred from the DNA. The sample contains some 170,000 clones, 50% to 70% of them found a single time. The ten largest clones add up to approximately 14% of the sample.

Explained via the paper, the time point label denotes: baseline before oral tofacitinib. Lesional scalp punch biopsies and peripheral blood were obtained from alopecia areata patients. PBMCs were isolated by density centrifugation and stained for CD3, CD4 and CD8, and CD4+ and CD8+ T cells were sorted on a FACSAria. The CDR3 measures 13 amino acids from cysteine to phenylalanine. Here the CDR3 DNA is all that survives: 39 bases in frame from base 1. The V end gives up 6 bases and the J end 3 bases, leaving 8 bases in the junction not matched to a gene. The germline V gene sets CDR1 to SQVTM and CDR2 to ANQGSEA. The sample is drawn from a study of CD8+ T cells in alopecia areata (dated by TCRdb to 2016 to 2019). Regarding the complete study: Treated patients were enrolled in an open-label pilot trial of oral tofacitinib, 5 to 10 mg twice daily, for moderate-to-severe alopecia areata. Tofacitinib was administered for 6 to 18 months, and 6 months of follow-up off drug were then conducted to assess delayed response and recurrence. RNA came from the PAXgene miRNA kit for fixed scalp, the miRNeasy kit for PBMCs, and the RNeasy kit for mouse skin. Scalp tissue and sorted CD4+ and CD8+ peripheral blood T cells from patchy and totalis/universalis alopecia areata patients and from healthy controls were covered by human TCRbeta sequencing. Clonality in the scalp was compared among normal scalp (n=4), patchy alopecia areata scalp (n=8), and alopecia totalis/universalis scalp (n=8). Biopsies were taken from tofacitinib-treated patients at baseline and at 4 and 24 weeks of treatment, and a later scalp biopsy was taken in several of the tofacitinib-treated patients. TCRbeta CDR3 regions were amplified by immunoSEQ multiplex PCR with 35 Vbeta forward and 13 Jbeta reverse primers. In both human patients and the C3H/HeJ mouse model, the study applied high-throughput TCRbeta sequencing to look at T cell clonal expansion in alopecia areata. Overall results and qualifications from the work: Unlike mouse skin, where gammadelta T cells dominate, normal human skin contains resident alphabeta T cells that get sequenced too, which complicates analysis of the scalp TCR repertoire. Compared with mice, TCR sequences shared between patients were less clear, possibly partly because of HLA diversity across the patient population. Compared with normal scalp, lesional scalp, particularly in alopecia totalis/universalis, had higher clonality and more expanded CD8+ clones, which suggests antigenic drive.

The specimen comprised CD4+ T cells sorted from blood, sampled at week 0. The origin of this receptor is a human donor with alopecia areata. The sequence links TRBV29-1 to TRBJ2-7; 7 nucleotides in the junction match TRBD1. The CDR3 protein is CSVAGQEYYEQYF. The sequenced DNA is TGCAGCGTGGCAGGACAGGAGTACTACGAGCAGTACTTC.